This TCR beta chain was captured by sequencing in a study of blood T cell repertoires in COVID-19. About the research overall: There were acute and convalescent COVID-19 samples, and they came from the United States, Italy and Spain. PBMCs, B-cell-depleted T cells, or T cells provided the cDNA or gDNA that made up the material.

The authors' processing: From reference gene primer amplification, estimates of nucleated cell counts were derived. Profiled with immunoSEQ multiplex PCR; TCRdb holds only in-frame clones, not every one. V, J and clone size derive from that table, while D and trimming were established from the DNA sequence. Among approximately 97,000 clones listed, roughly 80% were seen once. CDR1 and CDR2 (germline): MGHRA, YSYEKL. The CDR3 length is 15 residues. After removal of 5 bases from V and 2 bases from J, the junction contained 6 bases not matched to a gene. This clonotype originated in a man aged 55-75 years with active or convalescent COVID-19. Sequenced: peripheral blood. V is TRBV4-1 and J is TRBJ2-7, with TRBD2 identical over 10 bases. Written as DNA, the CDR3 is TGCGCCAGCAGCGTGGGACTAGCGTCGACCTACGAGCAGTACTTC. Its translation is CASSVGLASTYEQYF.